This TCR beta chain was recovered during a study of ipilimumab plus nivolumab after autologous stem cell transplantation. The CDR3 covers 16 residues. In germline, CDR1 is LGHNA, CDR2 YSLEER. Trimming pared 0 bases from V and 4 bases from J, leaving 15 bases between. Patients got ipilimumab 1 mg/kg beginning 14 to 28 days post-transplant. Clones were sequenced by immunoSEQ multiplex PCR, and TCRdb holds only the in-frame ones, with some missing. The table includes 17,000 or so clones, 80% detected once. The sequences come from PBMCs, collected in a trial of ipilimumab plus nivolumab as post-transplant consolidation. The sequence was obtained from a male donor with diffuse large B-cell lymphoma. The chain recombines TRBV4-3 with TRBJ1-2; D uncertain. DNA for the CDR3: TGCGCCAGCAGCCAAGATGCCCTGGTGGGATCCTATGGCTACACCTTC. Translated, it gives CASSQDALVGSYGYTF.